One sample yielded the 13 T cell receptor beta chains listed below, sequenced in a study of CD8 T cells in Susac syndrome. RNA totalling roughly 0.45 to 1 ug underwent reverse transcription with random hexamers. One entry per CDR3 protein, called by TCRdb with MiXCR from the immunoSEQ multiplex PCR reads. Among under 200,000 distinct CDR3 sequences listed, approximately 95% were seen once. Specimen: CD4+ T cells from PBMCs. These receptors came from a human donor in good health.

The CDR3 loop is CASSLFGAGYTF. The CDR3 nucleotides are TGTGCCAGCAGTTTATTTGGGGCTGGCTACACCTTC. The rearrangement joins TRBV28 to TRBJ1-2, with D perhaps TRBD1 (5 bases). Trimming cost V 1 base and J 7 bases, with 7 bases left between them. The CDR3 has 12 residues. Germline CDR1 is MDHEN and CDR2 is SYDVKM.

The chain is built from TRBV12-3 or TRBV12-4 and TRBJ2-7; D unclear. V lost 6 bases, J lost 6 bases, and 12 bases lay in between. The CDR3 has 12 amino acids. The CDR3 region is CASSELSGEQYV. The CDR3 bases are TGTGCCAGCAGCGAACTTTCAGGCGAGCAGTACGTC.

This chain uses TRBV29-1 with TRBJ1-5; D is undetermined. The ends were cut back, 4 bases at V and 4 bases at J, with 11 bases in the middle. The germline V gene has CDR1 SQVTM and CDR2 ANQGSEA. The length of the CDR3 is 13 residues. CDR3 region: CSVGGLWNQPQHF. CDR3 DNA: TGCAGCGTTGGGGGTCTATGGAATCAGCCCCAGCATTTT.

This chain uses TRBV19 with TRBJ2-3, with 9 positions matching TRBD1. The CDR3 has 16 amino acids. Germline values: CDR1 LNHDA, CDR2 SQIVND (reference sequence). Trimming cost V 6 bases and J 1 base; bases outside gene matches: 8. The CDR3 reads CASREQGARGTDTQYF. CDR3 nucleotides: TGTGCCAGTAGAGAACAGGGGGCGAGGGGCACAGATACGCAGTATTTT.

The chain recombines TRBV10-3 with TRBJ2-2; possibly TRBD2 for D (7 bases). Trimming removed 4 bases at V and 4 bases at J, with 13 bases between. CDR3 length: 15 residues. Looked up from germline, CDR1 is ENHRY and CDR2 is SYGVKD. Here the CDR3 reads CAISGRGAPTGELFF. For the CDR3, the DNA is TGTGCCATCAGTGGACGGGGGGCCCCCACCGGGGAGCTGTTTTTT.

The rearrangement joins TRBV19 to TRBJ1-6; perhaps TRBD1 as D (6 bases). CDR1 and CDR2 from the germline V gene are LNHDA and SQIVND (reference sequence). CDR3 length equals 13 residues. Trimming left V 6 bases short and J 6 bases short, with 9 bases between. The CDR3: CASRGGGNSPLHF. The DNA for the CDR3 is TGTGCCAGTAGAGGGGGGGGTAATTCACCCCTCCACTTT.

The chain uses TRBV6-1 and TRBJ2-6; D is uncertain. CDR3 length equals 18 residues. V lost 10 bases and J lost 0, with 22 bases in between. Germline CDR1 and CDR2: MNHNS and SASEGT. The CDR3 DNA sequence: TGTGCCACCTTATTGATCTTTGCCCAAGACTCTGGGGCCAACGTCCTGACTTTC. Protein sequence: CATLLIFAQDSGANVLTF.

The V and J genes are TRBV25-1 and TRBJ2-7; TRBD2 aligns across 8 bases. Germline CDR1 MGHDK, CDR2 SYGVNS. This CDR3 has 14 residues. Trimming took 9 bases from V and 4 from J; bases not matched to a gene: 11. In nucleotides, the CDR3 is TGTGCCAGTGTGGCGGGGGGCCTTCCTTACGAGCAGTACTTC. This codes for CASVAGGLPYEQYF.

V gene TRBV2 combines with J gene TRBJ1-6; tentative D call: TRBD1 (6 bases). Germline values: CDR1 SNHLY, CDR2 FYNNEI. Trimming stripped 3 bases from V and 6 bases from J, with 12 bases between. This CDR3 contains 15 residues. In DNA, the CDR3 is TGTGCCAGCAGTGACAACACAGGGAGTAATTCACCCCTCCACTTT. Protein: CASSDNTGSNSPLHF.

The chain uses TRBV20-1 and TRBJ1-5; D remains ambiguous. V lost 6 bases, J lost 7 bases, and 13 bases lay in between. In germline, CDR1 is DFQATT, CDR2 SNEGSKA (reference sequence). CDR3 length equals 12 residues. DNA for the CDR3: TGCAGTGCGGGGTGGGGAGGGCAGCCCCAGCATTTT. Its protein product is CSAGWGGQPQHF.

In its sample, this clonotype was seen once. This CDR3 reads CASSLEAQIGNTIYF. The CDR3 DNA follows: TGTGCCAGCAGCTTAGAGGCCCAGATTGGAAACACCATATATTTT. V usage is TRBV7-2 and J usage is TRBJ1-3; D not certain. V was cut by 1 base and J by 3 bases, with 10 bases left in between. The length of the CDR3 is 15 residues. Germline V gene sequence: CDR1 SGHTA, CDR2 FQGNSA.

V is TRBV19 and J is TRBJ2-7; D ambiguous. Per the germline V gene, CDR1 is LNHDA and CDR2 is SQIVND (reference sequence). The CDR3 runs to 15 residues. The V gene lost 3 bases and the J gene lost 0 bases, with 12 bases spanning the gap. The CDR3 DNA sequence: TGTGCCAGTAGTATTGTGTATCCCAGCTCCTACGAGCAGTACTTC. Residues: CASSIVYPSSYEQYF.

The chain is built from TRBV29-1 and TRBJ1-1; 8 bases align to TRBD1. The CDR3 loop spans 13 amino acids. With V trimmed by 6 bases and J by 9 bases, 12 bases remained unmatched. Per germline, CDR1 SQVTM and CDR2 ANQGSEA. The CDR3 reads CSVPGQGIIKAFF. Written as DNA, the CDR3 is TGCAGCGTACCCGGACAGGGCATCATCAAAGCTTTCTTT.